Presented here are 22 T cell receptor beta chains from one specimen sequenced in a study of T cells in Graves' hyperthyroidism and ophthalmopathy. RNA transcripts yielded amplified TCR beta CDR3 regions. RT-PCR in the first round (using the HTBI primer set) targeted the TCR CDR3. MiXCR was run by TCRdb on the multiplex PCR reads, yielding one entry per CDR3 protein. The table shows fewer than 350,000 distinct CDR3 sequences, with roughly 18% occurring only once. Specimen: blood. These TCRs come from a woman aged 45-60 years with Graves' hyperthyroidism.

This clonotype was counted a few times. The chain has TRBV18 and TRBJ1-6; D remains ambiguous. CDR1 KGHSH and CDR2 LQKENI come from the germline V gene. Deletions cut 3 bases from V and 0 bases from J, with 9 bases between. This CDR3 is built from 16 residues. CDR3 nucleotide sequence: TGTGCCAGCTCACCCTTAGCGAGCTCCTATAATTCACCCCTCCACTTT. Residues: CASSPLASSYNSPLHF.

This clonotype has just a few counts. This chain links TRBV3-1 with TRBJ1-2, with a possible D match to TRBD1 (5 bases). This CDR3 is built from 14 residues. The germline V and J ends were trimmed by 0 bases and 8 bases, with 13 bases remaining between them. Germline lookup yields CDR1 LGHDT and CDR2 YNNKEL (reference sequence). The CDR3 DNA is TGTGCCAGCAGCCAAGATGTCGGGGCGCGAGGCTACACCTTC. It specifies CASSQDVGARGYTF.

This clonotype was counted at least ten times. The V gene is TRBV6-6, the J gene TRBJ2-1; possible D gene TRBD2, 6 bases. The CDR3 has 16 amino acids. The V gene lost 2 bases and the J gene lost 9 bases, with 20 bases spanning the gap. The V gene's germline CDR1 is MNHNY and CDR2 SVGAGI (reference sequence). The CDR3 spells CASSYPPEQRAGEQFF. The CDR3 coding sequence is TGTGCCAGCAGTTACCCGCCGGAACAGCGGGCGGGTGAGCAGTTCTTC.

The sample holds a few counts of this clonotype. The genes are TRBV7-3 and TRBJ2-7; D is possibly TRBD2 (6 bases). The V end was cut by 1 base, the J end by 3 bases, with 13 bases between. This CDR3 has 15 amino acids. Germline V lookup: CDR1 SGHTA, CDR2 FQGTGA. The CDR3 here is CASSLKGGVNYEQYF. The CDR3 bases are TGTGCCAGCAGCTTAAAAGGCGGGGTAAACTACGAGCAGTACTTC.

This clonotype has just a few counts. This chain uses TRBV5-1 with TRBJ2-3; TRBD2 aligns across 9 bases. This CDR3 region has 16 residues. CDR1 SGHRS and CDR2 YFSETQ come from the germline V gene. V lost 3 bases, J lost 4 bases, and 9 bases stayed unmatched. The CDR3 loop reads CASSYHSAGGADTQYF. The CDR3 DNA is TGCGCCAGCAGCTACCACTCGGCGGGAGGGGCAGATACGCAGTATTTT.

This clonotype was counted between two and nine times. V and J are TRBV18 and TRBJ2-1; either TRBD1 or TRBD2 may fit D (5 bases each). CDR3 length equals 15 residues. In germline, CDR1 is KGHSH, CDR2 LQKENI. V lost 2 bases to trimming and J lost 12 bases, with 20 bases between them. The CDR3 here is CASSPSGTKPVGQFF. The CDR3 DNA reads as TGTGCCAGCTCACCATCCGGGACGAAACCCGTGGGGCAGTTCTTC.

Comments on this clonotype: This may stem from a read error, because a much larger clone lies one nucleotide away. The chain has TRBV27 and TRBJ2-5; 7 bases match TRBD1. The ends lost 8 bases at V and 7 bases at J; junction bases unmatched: 10. The CDR3 consists of 13 residues. Germline CDR1 reads MNHEY; CDR2 reads SMNVEV (reference sequence). The CDR3 sequence: CASGRQGEGTQYF. The CDR3, as DNA: TGTGCCAGCGGAAGACAGGGAGAGGGGACCCAGTACTTC.

This clonotype occurred many times. The V call is TRBV7-2, the J call TRBJ1-5; D is unclear. The CDR3 has 15 amino acids. V dropped 2 bases and J dropped 4 bases, with 12 bases sitting between them. The germline V gene encodes CDR1 SGHTA and CDR2 FQGNSA. The CDR3, as DNA: TGTGCCAGCAGCTTAACCCCCACAGCTAATCAGCCCCAGCATTTT. It specifies CASSLTPTANQPQHF. Filled out from reference TRBV7-2 and TRBJ1-5, the complete variable domain reads GAGVSQSPSNKVTEKGKDVELRCDPISGHTALYWYRQSLGQGLEFLIYFQGNSAPDKSGLPSDRFSAERTGGSVSTLTIQRTQQEDSAVYLCASSLTPTANQPQHFGDGTRLSIL.

This clonotype was observed a handful of times. This chain joins TRBV9 and TRBJ2-3; D is unclear. Germline V CDR1 and CDR2: SGDLS, YYNGEE. The V and J ends lost 0 bases and 0 bases respectively, with 5 bases between them. The CDR3 has 14 residues. CDR3 region: CASSVDRSTDTQYF. In DNA form, the CDR3 reads TGTGCCAGCAGCGTAGACAGAAGCACAGATACGCAGTATTTT.

This clonotype has a handful of counts. V is TRBV11-3 and J is TRBJ2-7; D unresolved. CDR3 length equals 13 residues. Germline V gene data show CDR1 as SGHNT and CDR2 as YENEEA. V gave up 1 base and J gave up 2 bases, with 6 bases separating them. The CDR3, as DNA: TGTGCCAGCAGCTTAGGAATTACCTACGAGCAGTACTTC. The encoded protein is CASSLGITYEQYF.

The sample holds many counts of this clonotype. The chain recombines TRBV7-8 with TRBJ2-3; no definite D call. The V end was cut by 5 bases, the J end by 2 bases, with 11 bases between. The CDR3 runs 14 residues. Per germline, CDR1 SGHVS and CDR2 FQNEAQ. This CDR3 is CASSPARFTDTQYF. In nucleotides, the CDR3 is TGTGCCAGCAGCCCAGCTCGCTTCACAGATACGCAGTATTTT.

The rearrangement links TRBV18 to TRBJ2-4; 11 bases align to TRBD1. J lost 6 bases, V lost 0 bases, and 1 base had no gene match. Per the germline V gene, CDR1 is KGHSH and CDR2 is LQKENI. The CDR3 sequence is 15 residues long. CDR3 region: CASSPPGQGVNIQYF. The DNA of the CDR3 is TGTGCCAGCTCACCACCGGGACAGGGGGTAAACATTCAGTACTTC.

The chain uses TRBV11-2 and TRBJ2-3; 7 bases map to TRBD1. The junction had 10 bases not matched to a gene; V was cut back by 4 bases and J by 3 bases. This CDR3 is 16 amino acids long. CDR1 is SGHAT, CDR2 FQNNGV, per germline. CDR3 nucleotides: TGTGCCAGCAGCTCTATCGACAGGGAGTGGACAGATACGCAGTATTTT. Residues: CASSSIDREWTDTQYF. Combining the CDR3 with reference TRBV11-2 and TRBJ2-3 gives the whole variable domain EAGVAQSPRYKIIEKRQSVAFWCNPISGHATLYWYQQILGQGPKLLIQFQNNGVVDDSQLPKDRFSAERLKGVDSTLKIQPAKLEDSAVYLCASSSIDREWTDTQYFGPGTRLTVL.

The CDR3 region is CASSWTRQGNQPQHF. CDR3 in DNA: TGTGCCAGCAGTTGGACCCGACAGGGCAATCAGCCCCAGCATTTT. The V and J genes are TRBV6-2 or TRBV6-3 and TRBJ1-5; maybe TRBD1 (6 bases). The germline V gene has CDR1 MNHEY and CDR2 SVGEGT. Trimming took off 4 bases at V and 2 bases at J, with 12 bases between the two ends. This CDR3 spans 15 amino acids.

The chain employs TRBV29-1 and TRBJ1-1; the D is unclear. CDR1 and CDR2 (germline): SQVTM, ANQGSEA. This CDR3 is built from 13 residues. Trimming took off 5 bases at V and 2 bases at J, with 12 bases between the two ends. CDR3 DNA: TGCAGCGTTCCCTCCGGGAGCAACACTGAAGCTTTCTTT. As protein: CSVPSGSNTEAFF. The complete variable domain, with remaining parts taken from reference TRBV29-1 and TRBJ1-1, reads SAVISQKPSRDICQRGTSLTIQCQVDSQVTMMFWYRQQPGQSLTLIATANQGSEATYESGFVIDKFPISRPNLTFSTLTVSNMSPEDSSIYLCSVPSGSNTEAFFGQGTRLTVV.

The chain joins TRBV5-1 to TRBJ1-1; D might be TRBD1 (5 bases). Germline CDR1 SGHRS, CDR2 YFSETQ. V was clipped by 3 bases and J by 4 bases, with 13 bases between them. The CDR3 consists of 14 residues. The CDR3 nucleotides are TGCGCCAGCAGCTCCCTCAGGGTAGGCACTGAAGCTTTCTTT. Protein: CASSSLRVGTEAFF.

The chain links TRBV5-6 to TRBJ1-1; D uncertain. CDR3 length: 14 residues. V lost 0 bases and J 4 bases, leaving 10 bases between the germline ends. Germline lookup yields CDR1 SGHDT and CDR2 YYEEEE. CDR3 region: CASSLVGWGTEAFF. In DNA, the CDR3 is TGTGCCAGCAGCTTGGTCGGTTGGGGCACTGAAGCTTTCTTT.

This clonotype was seen repeatedly, ten times or more. V usage is TRBV27 and J usage is TRBJ2-7, with a possible D match to TRBD1 (5 bases). The germline CDR1 and CDR2 sequences are MNHEY and SMNVEV (reference sequence). The CDR3 covers 14 residues. With 0 bases removed from V and 0 bases from J, the gap between germline ends came to 6 bases. The CDR3 DNA reads as TGTGCCAGCAGTTTATCTCAGGGCTCCTACGAGCAGTACTTC. Residues: CASSLSQGSYEQYF.

Many counts were recorded for this clonotype. V usage is TRBV6-1 and J usage is TRBJ1-1; no firm D call. The CDR3 loop spans 14 amino acids. Germline-derived CDR1 and CDR2 are MNHNS and SASEGT. V lost 2 bases, J lost 6 bases, and 13 bases lay in between. CDR3 residues: CASSETTVGPEAFF. The CDR3 DNA reads as TGTGCCAGCAGTGAAACGACTGTGGGCCCTGAAGCTTTCTTT.

This clonotype was observed at least ten times. V usage is TRBV6-2 or TRBV6-3 and J usage is TRBJ2-2, with TRBD2 matching 13 bases. Germline V gene data show CDR1 as MNHEY and CDR2 as SVGEGT. Trimming removed 5 bases from V and 5 bases from J; junction bases left unmatched: 2. CDR3 length: 15 residues. As DNA, the CDR3 is TGTGCCAGCAGTCTGACTAGCGGGAGGACCGGGGAGCTGTTTTTT. It specifies CASSLTSGRTGELFF.

This clonotype was picked up many times. This sequence joins TRBV3-1 and TRBJ2-3; no definite D call. This CDR3 is 13 amino acids long. Germline-derived CDR1 and CDR2 are LGHDT and YNNKEL (reference sequence). The V end lost 3 bases, the J end lost 2 bases, and 6 bases lay between the germline ends. The DNA of the CDR3 is TGTGCCAGCAGCCAGGGGATCACAGATACGCAGTATTTT. It specifies CASSQGITDTQYF.

This clonotype showed up just once. The V gene is TRBV7-9, the J gene TRBJ1-2; weak D call: TRBD1 (5 bases). The CDR3 spans 15 residues. Germline loops: CDR1 SEHNR, CDR2 FQNEAQ (reference sequence). Trimming removed 0 bases at V and 0 bases at J, with 8 bases between. The CDR3 nucleotides read TGTGCCAGCAGCTTAGCTGACAGACCTAACTATGGCTACACCTTC. It is translated as CASSLADRPNYGYTF.